One sample yielded the 18 T cell receptor beta chains listed below, sequenced in a study of Ad26.COV2.S vaccination and SARS-CoV-2 variants. Regarding treatment: over 15 received Ad26.COV2.S at low or high dose, single or two shots; 5 received placebo; per-sample allocation not given. Sampling was done on day 63 after the first vaccine or placebo injection. The assay was immunoSEQ multiplex PCR, and TCRdb's table has in-frame clones only and misses some. The table includes fewer than 400,000 clones, about 89% detected once. The material was peripheral blood, obtained in a trial of Ad26.COV2.S vaccine versus placebo. Source of these receptors: a person between 18 and 65 years old who received the Ad26.COV2.S COVID-19 vaccine or a placebo.

The chain recombines TRBV4-1 with TRBJ2-1; D remains unclear. The V end lost 1 base, the J end lost 4 bases, and 17 bases lay between the germline ends. Per germline, CDR1 MGHRA and CDR2 YSYEKL. The CDR3 consists of 17 residues. For the CDR3, the DNA is TGCGCCAGCAGCCAAGTTGTCAGGAACGGAATGTACAATGAGCAGTTCTTC. Translation: CASSQVVRNGMYNEQFF.

This chain uses TRBV14 with TRBJ2-5; TRBD2 might be the D (5 bases). Germline CDR1 and CDR2: SGHDN and FVKESK. Deletions cut 4 bases from V and 4 bases from J, with 13 bases between. This CDR3 comprises 14 residues. Here the CDR3 DNA reads TGTGCCAGCAGCCCCCGGTATGGACTAGAGACCCAGTACTTC. This translates into CASSPRYGLETQYF. Variable domain in full (rest from reference TRBV14 and TRBJ2-5): EAGVTQFPSHSVIEKGQTVTLRCDPISGHDNLYWYRRVMGKEIKFLLHFVKESKQDESGMPNNRFLAERTGGTYSTLKVQPAELEDSGVYFCASSPRYGLETQYFGPGTRLLVL.

The genes are TRBV30 and TRBJ2-7; D is unresolved. CDR1 and CDR2 from the germline V gene are GTSNPN and SVGIG (reference sequence). The length of the CDR3 is 11 residues. V dropped 3 bases and J dropped 7 bases, with 10 bases sitting between them. The CDR3 loop is CAWRTAREQYF. The CDR3 nucleotides are TGTGCCTGGAGAACGGCTAGAGAGCAGTACTTC.

In DNA, the CDR3 is TGCGCCAGCAGTGAGCCCGGACGCGGGGAGACGCAGTATTTT. This codes for CASSEPGRGETQYF. The chain carries TRBV10-1 and TRBJ2-3; D possibly corresponds to TRBD2 (6 bases). CDR1 is WNHNN and CDR2 is SYGVQD in the germline V gene (reference sequence). With 2 bases removed from V and 9 bases from J, the gap between germline ends came to 15 bases. The CDR3 spans 14 residues.

The V gene is TRBV2, the J gene TRBJ1-4, with D hard to call. The CDR3 spans 12 residues. The V gene's germline CDR1 is SNHLY and CDR2 FYNNEI. V lost 7 bases to trimming and J lost 8 bases, with 11 bases between them. The DNA for the CDR3 is TGTGCCAGCAAGTTTGGGCTAGAAAAACTGTTTTTT. This sequence encodes CASKFGLEKLFF.

The count of this clone is one. The chain carries TRBV4-1 and TRBJ1-2; a possible D gene is TRBD1 (5 bases). Per the germline V gene, CDR1 is MGHRA and CDR2 is YSYEKL. Trimming took off 1 base at V and 8 bases at J, with 14 bases between the two ends. This CDR3 has 14 amino acids. This CDR3 is CASSQGRGGGGYTF. The CDR3 coding sequence is TGCGCCAGCAGCCAAGGTAGGGGAGGAGGCGGCTACACCTTC.

The rearrangement links TRBV5-4 to TRBJ2-7; a weak D match, TRBD1 (6 bases). The CDR3 is 14 amino acids. V was cut by 2 bases and J by 5 bases, with 14 bases left in between. The V gene's germline CDR1 is SGHNT and CDR2 YYREEE (reference sequence). The CDR3 is CASSFGWGQDEQYF. In nucleotides, the CDR3 is TGTGCCAGCAGCTTTGGATGGGGGCAAGACGAGCAGTACTTC.

J is TRBJ1-2 and V is TRBV28; 7 bases map to TRBD1. CDR1 and CDR2 (germline): MDHEN, SYDVKM. The CDR3 spans 12 residues. V trimming: 6 bases; J trimming: 8 bases; junction bases outside the gene matches: 6. CDR3: CASSQGEGGYTF. In DNA form, the CDR3 reads TGTGCCAGCAGCCAGGGGGAAGGAGGCTACACCTTC.

This chain links TRBV29-1 with TRBJ2-7, with 10 bases matching TRBD1. The CDR3 covers 13 residues. Germline V CDR1 and CDR2: SQVTM, ANQGSEA. Trimming took 5 bases from V and 6 from J; bases not matched to a gene: 7. CDR3 loop: CSVWDRGTTEQYF. CDR3 nucleotide sequence: TGCAGCGTTTGGGACAGGGGAACGACCGAGCAGTACTTC.

The chain uses TRBV6-5 and TRBJ2-7; D is uncertain. The CDR3 covers 12 residues. CDR1 and CDR2 (germline): MNHEY, SVGAGI. V was shortened by 4 bases and J by 3 bases, with 7 bases between the two germline ends. The CDR3 loop is CASSSSYYEQYF. In nucleotides, the CDR3 is TGTGCCAGCAGTTCGTCCTACTACGAGCAGTACTTC.

This clone has a single count. The DNA of the CDR3 is TGTGCCAGCAGCTTACCCTCCTACAATGAGCAGTTCTTC. Its protein is CASSLPSYNEQFF. The chain carries TRBV7-2 and TRBJ2-1; D is unresolved. V was clipped by 2 bases and J by 0 bases, with 2 bases between them. CDR3 length: 13 residues. The germline gives CDR1 SGHTA, CDR2 FQGNSA.

This chain joins TRBV13 and TRBJ1-1, with D maybe TRBD1 (5 bases). There are 14 residues in the CDR3. Germline lookup yields CDR1 PRHDT and CDR2 FYEKMQ (reference sequence). V gave up 1 base and J gave up 0 bases, with 6 bases separating them. This CDR3 is CASSLAGLNTEAFF. CDR3 bases: TGTGCCAGCAGCTTAGCAGGGCTGAACACTGAAGCTTTCTTT. Full variable domain (outside the CDR3, taken from reference TRBV13 and TRBJ1-1): AAGVIQSPRHLIKEKRETATLKCYPIPRHDTVYWYQQGPGQDPQFLISFYEKMQSDKGSIPDRFSAQQFSDYHSELNMSSLELGDSALYFCASSLAGLNTEAFFGQGTRLTVV.

CDR3 nucleotides: TGTGCCACCAGTGTGAGTCATGCAGATGCCGGGGAGCTGTTTTTT. This sequence encodes CATSVSHADAGELFF. V and J are TRBV24-1 and TRBJ2-2; D gene ambiguous. This CDR3 has 15 residues. Trimming took 5 bases from V and 6 from J, leaving 15 bases between them. Looked up from germline, CDR1 is KGHDR and CDR2 is SFDVKD.

The rearrangement uses TRBV27 and TRBJ2-2, with D unclear. The ends were cut back, 5 bases at V and 2 bases at J, with 6 bases in the middle. Per the germline V gene, CDR1 is MNHEY and CDR2 is SMNVEV (reference sequence). This CDR3 region has 13 residues. The CDR3 reads CASSLKNTGELFF. CDR3 in DNA: TGTGCCAGCAGTCTAAAAAACACCGGGGAGCTGTTTTTT.

The chain links TRBV3-1 (or the pseudogene TRBV3-2) to TRBJ2-5; 9 nucleotides line up with TRBD2. With 5 bases clipped from V and 7 bases from J, the junction kept 8 bases outside the gene matches. CDR3 length: 14 amino acids. Per germline, CDR1 LGHDT and CDR2 YNNKEL (reference sequence). CDR3 in amino acids: CASSAGGREVTQYF. The CDR3 DNA is TGTGCCAGCAGCGCGGGAGGGAGAGAGGTGACCCAGTACTTC.

The chain employs TRBV10-3 and TRBJ1-2, with 7 nucleotides matching TRBD1. The CDR3 is 16 amino acids. The ends lost 4 bases at V and 6 bases at J; junction bases unmatched: 14. Germline V CDR1 and CDR2: ENHRY, SYGVKD. In nucleotides, the CDR3 is TGTGCCATCAGTGCCGCAAGACAGGGTGATAAGGATGGCTACACCTTC. Translated: CAISAARQGDKDGYTF.

The V gene is TRBV19, the J gene TRBJ2-5; 9 nucleotides agree with TRBD1. The CDR3 has 14 amino acids. CDR1 LNHDA and CDR2 SQIVND come from the germline V gene (reference sequence). Germline trimming cut 5 bases from V and 3 bases from J; bases unmatched to any gene: 4. CDR3 region: CASSLTGGKETQYF. The CDR3 DNA reads TGTGCCAGTAGTTTAACAGGGGGCAAAGAGACCCAGTACTTC. The full variable domain, rest sourced from reference TRBV19 and TRBJ2-5, is DGGITQSPKYLFRKEGQNVTLSCEQNLNHDAMYWYRQDPGQGLRLIYYSQIVNDFQKGDIAEGYSVSREKKESFPLTVTSAQKNPTAFYLCASSLTGGKETQYFGPGTRLLVL.

V is TRBV9 and J is TRBJ2-2; 7 nucleotides agree with TRBD2. This CDR3 spans 16 amino acids. CDR1 is SGDLS and CDR2 is YYNGEE in the germline V gene. The trim removed 0 bases at V and 4 bases at J, leaving 6 bases unmatched. As DNA, the CDR3 is TGTGCCAGCAGCGTAGTTTGGACTAGTACCACCGGGGAGCTGTTTTTT. The encoded protein is CASSVVWTSTTGELFF.